This T cell receptor beta chain was documented in a study of T cell repertoires in cytomegalovirus infection. Study at large: In public TCR beta signatures, there were indications of both CMV infection and matching HLA type.

TCRdb reprocessed the reads with MiXCR, giving one entry per CDR3 protein. The sample has 550,000 to 700,000 distinct CDR3 sequences; under 45% are singletons. This clonotype turned up a few times. Its antigen is currently unknown. In germline, CDR1 is SGHVS, CDR2 FNYEAQ. This CDR3 contains 15 residues. V trimming: 5 bases; J trimming: 8 bases; junction bases outside the gene matches: 7. Study results and limitations: Clonotype analysis showed dominance of the ex vivo response by HLA-C-restricted CMV-specific TCR beta clonotypes. Individuals carrying CMV plus the relevant HLA were identified by cumulative frequency of public TCR beta families.

This receptor was identified in a human donor in good health (CMV status not recorded). Some clones in this sample may be carry-over from other donors' samples. V is TRBV7-6 and J is TRBJ2-3; 13 bases are a match to TRBD2. The source material was cultured PBMCs, sampled from culture after CMV antigen stimulation. Written as DNA, the CDR3 is TGTGCCAGCAGCCTAACTAGCGGGAGGGCCGTTACGCAGTATTTT. Amino acid sequence: CASSLTSGRAVTQYF.